This TCR beta chain was identified during a study of Ad26.COV2.S vaccination and SARS-CoV-2 variants. Study information: The vaccine Ad26.COV2.S was put into the muscle once, or twice with 56 days between.

Trimming cost V 5 bases and J 11 bases, with 19 bases left between them. CDR1 and CDR2 from the germline V gene are LNHDA and SQIVND (reference sequence). CDR3 length: 14 amino acids. The treatment here: approximately 18 received Ad26.COV2.S at low or high dose, single or two shots; about five received placebo; per-sample allocation not given. Day 63 after the first vaccine or placebo injection was the time point for sampling. The sample came from a Boston adult aged 18-55 years. The table came from immunoSEQ multiplex PCR; TCRdb's copy has only in-frame clones and leaves some out. The data contain more than 400,000 clones, around 91% of them singletons.

The sequences come from peripheral blood, collected in a trial of Ad26.COV2.S vaccine versus placebo. The chain joins TRBV19 to TRBJ1-5; TRBD1 is a possible D gene (6 bases). This receptor was identified in a person aged 18 to 59 who received the Ad26.COV2.S COVID-19 vaccine or a placebo. CDR3 in amino acids: CASSRDRSASSQHF. In nucleotides, the CDR3 is TGTGCCAGTAGTCGAGACAGGAGTGCTTCGTCCCAGCATTTT.